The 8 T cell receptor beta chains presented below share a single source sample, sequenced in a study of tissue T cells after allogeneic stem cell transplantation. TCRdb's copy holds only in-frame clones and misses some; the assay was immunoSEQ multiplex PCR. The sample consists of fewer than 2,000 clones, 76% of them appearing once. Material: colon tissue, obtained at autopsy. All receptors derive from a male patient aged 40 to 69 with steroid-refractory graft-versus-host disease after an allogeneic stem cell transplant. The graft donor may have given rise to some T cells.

The CDR3 bases are TGTGCCAGCTATAGACAGGGAGGTGATGGCTACACCTTC. Translated, it gives CASYRQGGDGYTF. This chain joins TRBV28 and TRBJ1-2; the match to TRBD1 covers 7 bases. Germline CDR1 MDHEN, CDR2 SYDVKM. Germline trimming cut 8 bases from V and 6 bases from J; bases unmatched to any gene: 9. The CDR3 has 13 amino acids.

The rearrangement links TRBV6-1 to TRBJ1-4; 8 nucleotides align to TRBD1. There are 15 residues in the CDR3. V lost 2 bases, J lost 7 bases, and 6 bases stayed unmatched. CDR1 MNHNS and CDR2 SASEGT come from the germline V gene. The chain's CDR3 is CASSETGGSGEKLFF. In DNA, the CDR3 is TGTGCCAGCAGTGAAACAGGGGGTAGTGGTGAAAAACTGTTTTTT.

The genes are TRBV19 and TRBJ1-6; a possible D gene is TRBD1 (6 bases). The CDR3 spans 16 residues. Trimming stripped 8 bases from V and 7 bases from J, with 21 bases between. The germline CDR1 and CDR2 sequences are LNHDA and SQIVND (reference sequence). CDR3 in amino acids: CASGISQGAPNSPLHF. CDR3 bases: TGTGCCAGTGGCATTTCACAGGGAGCCCCCAATTCACCCCTCCACTTT. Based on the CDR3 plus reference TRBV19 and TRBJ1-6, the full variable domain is DGGITQSPKYLFRKEGQNVTLSCEQNLNHDAMYWYRQDPGQGLRLIYYSQIVNDFQKGDIAEGYSVSREKKESFPLTVTSAQKNPTAFYLCASGISQGAPNSPLHFGNGTRLTVT.

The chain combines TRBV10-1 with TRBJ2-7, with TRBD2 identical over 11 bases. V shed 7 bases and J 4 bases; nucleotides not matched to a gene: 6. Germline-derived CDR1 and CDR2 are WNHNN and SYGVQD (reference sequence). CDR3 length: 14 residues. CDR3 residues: CASKGLAGGYEQYF. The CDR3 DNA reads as TGCGCCAGCAAGGGGCTAGCGGGGGGATACGAGCAGTACTTC.

Written as DNA, the CDR3 is TGTGCCAGCAGTCGAGGGATCCCCGCAAGTGGGAGGGAGCAGTACTTC. This gives the protein CASSRGIPASGREQYF. V usage is TRBV27 and J usage is TRBJ2-7; weak D call: TRBD2 (6 bases). Germline V lookup: CDR1 MNHEY, CDR2 SMNVEV (reference sequence). The CDR3 loop spans 16 amino acids. The ends were cut back, 5 bases at V and 7 bases at J, with 24 bases in the middle.

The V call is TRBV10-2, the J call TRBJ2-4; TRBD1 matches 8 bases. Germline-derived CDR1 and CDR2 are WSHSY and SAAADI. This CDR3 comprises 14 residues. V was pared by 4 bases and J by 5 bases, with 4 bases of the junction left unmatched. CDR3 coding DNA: TGCGCCAGCAGTGTAGGGACAGGCGAAAACATTCAGTACTTC. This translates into CASSVGTGENIQYF.

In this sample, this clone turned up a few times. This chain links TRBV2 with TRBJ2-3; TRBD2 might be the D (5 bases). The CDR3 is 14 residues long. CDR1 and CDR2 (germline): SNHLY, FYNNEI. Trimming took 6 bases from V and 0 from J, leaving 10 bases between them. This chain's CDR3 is CASRFPGSTDTQYF. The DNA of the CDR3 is TGTGCCAGCAGATTCCCGGGGAGCACAGATACGCAGTATTTT.

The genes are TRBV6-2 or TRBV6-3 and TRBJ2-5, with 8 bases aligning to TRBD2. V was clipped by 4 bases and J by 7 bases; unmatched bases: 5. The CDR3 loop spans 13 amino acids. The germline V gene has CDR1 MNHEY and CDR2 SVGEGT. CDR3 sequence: CASSSGGQGTQYF. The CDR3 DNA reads TGTGCCAGCAGTTCGGGGGGGCAGGGGACCCAGTACTTC.